The present TCR beta chain was sequenced within a study of OX40 agonist ivuxolimab in advanced cancers. Notes on the study in general: In general, CD8+ T cells held more expanded clones than CD4+ did, on average.

Assay used: immunoSEQ multiplex PCR; TCRdb lists only in-frame clones, some missing. This sample has about 69,000 clones, with roughly 84% found just once. Points on this clone: The antigen is unknown.

Systemic immunosuppression or a history of autoimmune disease excluded patients. The germline V gene has CDR1 SGHTS and CDR2 YDEGEE. V was pared by 2 bases and J by 0 bases, with 8 bases between. This CDR3 region has 14 residues. The receptor's source is an adult with an advanced solid tumor such as melanoma, head and neck, liver or kidney cancer. Material: CD4+ or CD8+ T cells sorted from blood, obtained in a trial of the OX40 agonist ivuxolimab. V gene TRBV5-8 combines with J gene TRBJ1-1; D uncertain. DNA for the CDR3: TGTGCCAGCAGCTTCATCGGGGTGAACACTGAAGCTTTCTTT. Translation: CASSFIGVNTEAFF.